The rows below give T cell receptor beta chains drawn from one sample of a study of regulatory T cells in long-lasting Graves disease. Each CDR3 protein gets one entry after TCRdb re-called the multiplex PCR reads with MiXCR. The sample includes about 440,000 distinct CDR3 sequences, 14% to 15% of them seen just once. These same records also appear under a second study, on T cells in Graves' hyperthyroidism and ophthalmopathy.

Material: peripheral blood mononuclear cells (PBMCs), obtained at new diagnosis, from a patient treated with antithyroid drugs. The receptor set was obtained from a woman in her 30s with Graves disease. The CDR3 runs from the conserved cysteine through the conserved F or W. D genes are given only for firm matches. Size is omitted from some rows. Given values are once, few, many or a class for expanded clones.

V gene,J gene,D gene,clone size,CDR3 DNA,CDR3 protein
TRBV20-1,TRBJ2-1,TRBD2,many,TGCAGTGCCCCGGGACTAGCGGGAGTTAATGAGCAGTTCTTC,CSAPGLAGVNEQFF
TRBV29-1,TRBJ2-5,-,many,TGCAGCGTTGAAGGCAGGGACGAGACCCAGTACTTC,CSVEGRDETQYF
TRBV19,TRBJ2-5,-,-,TGTGCCAGTAGTATAGACCCAGGGCCCCAAGAGACCCAGTACTTC,CASSIDPGPQETQYF
TRBV7-3,TRBJ2-5,-,many,TGTGCCAGCAGCAGGGGAGTCCAAGAGACCCAGTACTTC,CASSRGVQETQYF
TRBV12-3/TRBV12-4,TRBJ1-1,-,many,TGTGCCAGCAGTCCCCCGTTTAACGCGAACACTGAAGCTTTCTTT,CASSPPFNANTEAFF
TRBV28,TRBJ2-2,TRBD2,few,TGTGCCAGCAGTACTAGCGCGGACGGGTACACCGGGGAGCTGTTTTTT,CASSTSADGYTGELFF
TRBV6-1,TRBJ2-3,-,many,TGTGCCAGCAGTACCCTAGATACGCAGTATTTT,CASSTLDTQYF
TRBV6-4,TRBJ2-2,-,-,TGTGCCAGCAGTGGTGGTGCCACCGGGGAGCTGTTTTTT,CASSGGATGELFF
TRBV29-1,TRBJ2-3,TRBD2,few,TGCAGCGTTGTCCGGCTAGCGGGAGGGGGCGATACGCAGTATTTT,CSVVRLAGGGDTQYF
TRBV20-1,TRBJ2-3,-,many,TGCAGTGCTAGAGTGGCTGGCTTAGGCACAGATACGCAGTATTTT,CSARVAGLGTDTQYF
TRBV6-2/TRBV6-3,TRBJ2-7,TRBD2,many,TGTGCCAGCAGCCCCCGGCTAGCGGTGATCTACGAGCAGTACTTC,CASSPRLAVIYEQYF
TRBV5-8,TRBJ2-1,-,many,TGTGCCAGCAGCTTAGGCAAGGATTACAATGAGCAGTTCTTC,CASSLGKDYNEQFF
TRBV18,TRBJ2-1,-,-,TGTGCCAGCTCACCGACGAATTCGAGTATCGCCAATGAGCAGTTCTTC,CASSPTNSSIANEQFF
TRBV20-1,TRBJ2-5,TRBD2,many,TGCAGTGCTAGGCCCTCGTTAGGACGGCGGGAGGCCCAAGAGACCCAGTACTTC,CSARPSLGRREAQETQYF
TRBV18,TRBJ2-3,TRBD2,many,TGTGCCAGCTCACCGCCGGTGGGCGGGAGGACGACAGATACGCAGTATTTT,CASSPPVGGRTTDTQYF
TRBV20-1,TRBJ2-4,-,-,TGCAGTGCTAGTTGGACTACAAACATTCAGTACTTC,CSASWTTNIQYF
TRBV6-7,TRBJ1-5,TRBD1,few,TGTGCCAGCAGTTACAAACCTAGGCCCGGGACAGGGCGCTTAATTCTCAATCAGCCCCAGCATTTT,CASSYKPRPGTGRLILNQPQHF
TRBV28,TRBJ2-5,TRBD1,-,TGTGCCAGCAGTTTTCTGGGACAGGACCCGTTGCGGACCCAGTACTTC,CASSFLGQDPLRTQYF
TRBV3-1,TRBJ2-7,-,few,TGTGCCAGCAGCCTACGGGGTTACTACGAGCAGTACTTC,CASSLRGYYEQYF
TRBV7-9,TRBJ2-7,-,-,TGTGCCAGCAGCATCTCCGGCGAGCAGTACTTC,CASSISGEQYF
TRBV9,TRBJ2-5,-,few,TGTGCCAGCAGCGCGTGGAGGGGTGCGGTTTCAGAGACCCAGTACTTC,CASSAWRGAVSETQYF
TRBV5-1,TRBJ2-7,TRBD1,-,TGCGCCAGCAGATGGGACAGTGTTACCTACGAGCAGTACTTC,CASRWDSVTYEQYF
TRBV3-1,TRBJ1-1,-,few,TGTGCCAGCAGCCCGGCCCCATCCGACACTGAAGCTTTCTTT,CASSPAPSDTEAFF
TRBV19,TRBJ2-7,-,-,TGTGCCAGCTTGGACGCCGCCCTCTACGAGCAGTACTTC,CASLDAALYEQYF
TRBV9,TRBJ2-7,TRBD1,-,TGTGCCAGCAGCGTAGCCCCGGGACAGGGGGCCGAGCAGTACTTC,CASSVAPGQGAEQYF
TRBV20-1,TRBJ1-5,-,few,TGCAGTGCTAGGGGTTATAGCAATCAGCCCCAGCATTTT,CSARGYSNQPQHF
TRBV20-1,TRBJ2-3,TRBD2,few,TGCAGTGCTATCGGACTAGCGGGAGCCCCGGGGCAGATACGCAGTACCGGGGCAGATACGCAGTATTTT,CSAIGLAGAPGQIRSTGADTQYF
TRBV13,TRBJ2-7,TRBD2,many,TGTGCCAGCAGCTCAAGGTTCGAGCGGGAGAGTACCTACGAGCAGTACTTC,CASSSRFERESTYEQYF
TRBV11-2,TRBJ1-4,-,many,TGTGCCAGCAGCTTAGGGTCCGCAACTAATGAAAAACTGTTTTTT,CASSLGSATNEKLFF
TRBV30,TRBJ2-7,-,few,TGTGCCTGGCATAGGGGATCAACCTACGAGCAGTACTTC,CAWHRGSTYEQYF
TRBV10-3,TRBJ1-2,-,many,TGTGCCATCAGTACCGCAGGGTATGGCTACACCTTC,CAISTAGYGYTF
TRBV5-1,TRBJ2-5,-,-,TGCGCCAGCAGGGAGGCAGGGGGGCAGACCCAGTACTTC,CASREAGGQTQYF
TRBV20-1,TRBJ2-7,-,once,TGCAGTGCTAGAGACCCGAACCCACCGTACGAGCAGTACTTC,CSARDPNPPYEQYF
TRBV15,TRBJ1-2,-,many,TGTGCCACCAGCAGAGATGTATCCCGCTATGGCTACACCTTC,CATSRDVSRYGYTF
TRBV20-1,TRBJ2-1,TRBD2,many,TGCAGGGGGACTAGCGGGATCAATGAGCAGTTCTTC,CRGTSGINEQFF
TRBV10-3,TRBJ1-6,TRBD1,-,TGTGCCATCAGTGGGGAAGGGGGCGAGTCCCTCCACTTT,CAISGEGGESLHF
TRBV27,TRBJ2-7,TRBD2,many,TGTGCCAGCAGTTTGCAGGGTCCCCGACTAGCAACGTCCTACGAGCAGTACTTC,CASSLQGPRLATSYEQYF
TRBV5-1,TRBJ2-2,-,-,TGCGCCAGCAGCTTGTTTGCCGATATGACCGGGGAGCTGTTTTTT,CASSLFADMTGELFF
TRBV3-1,TRBJ1-1,TRBD1,many,TGTGCCAGCAGCCTAGGGACAGGGGGCAGGAACACTGAAGCTTTCTTT,CASSLGTGGRNTEAFF
TRBV30,TRBJ1-1,-,many,TGTGCCTCCCCGGGCACTGAAGCTTTCTTT,CASPGTEAFF
TRBV11-3,TRBJ1-1,TRBD1,many,TGTGCCAGCAGCCTCCGGGACAGAGACACTGAAGCTTTCTTT,CASSLRDRDTEAFF
TRBV2,TRBJ2-5,-,many,TGTGCCAGCAGTAAGGATGAAGAGACCCAGTACTTC,CASSKDEETQYF
TRBV5-4,TRBJ2-1,TRBD2,many,TGTGCCAGCAGCTTGGCGGGAGGGCCCGGAGATGAGCAGTTCTTC,CASSLAGGPGDEQFF
TRBV28,TRBJ2-2,-,many,TGTGCCAGCAGTTTAATCCGCCTAACCGGCACCGGGGAGCTGTTTTTT,CASSLIRLTGTGELFF
TRBV28,TRBJ1-5,TRBD1,many,TGTGCCAGCAGTTTGGGGACAGCCGAGGGGGCTTATAGCAATCAGCCCCAGCATTTT,CASSLGTAEGAYSNQPQHF
TRBV3-1,TRBJ2-1,TRBD1,many,TGTGCCAGCACTGTGGCCGACAGGGGCTCCTACAATGAGCAGTTCTTC,CASTVADRGSYNEQFF
TRBV2,TRBJ2-7,-,-,TGTGCCAGCAGTGAAATGTTACAGGGGGGGTACGAGCAGTACTTC,CASSEMLQGGYEQYF
TRBV27,TRBJ1-4,-,many,TGTGCCAGTGGACCCTCGGGAACTAATGAAAAACTGTTTTTT,CASGPSGTNEKLFF
TRBV27,TRBJ2-2,-,few,TGTGCCAGCAGTTTATCGATAACATGGCTAGCGAACACCGGGGAGCTGTTTTTT,CASSLSITWLANTGELFF